This T cell receptor (beta chain) was obtained from a study of shared clonotypes between healthy human individuals. Every subset had its genomic DNA shared out evenly among several immunoSEQ plates. Sequenced by immunoSEQ multiplex PCR; TCRdb stores in-frame clones only, minus some. This repertoire shows hundreds of thousands of clones, roughly 70% found once; its top ten account for approximately 1.8%. The ends were cut back, 2 bases at V and 5 bases at J, with 6 bases in the middle. Germline V gene sequence: CDR1 GTSNPN, CDR2 SVGIG (reference sequence). This CDR3 is built from 11 residues. The material sequenced was memory CD4+ T cells sorted from blood. The subset denotes: CD45RA-negative fraction. The receptor's source is a woman in her 30s in good health. The chain joins TRBV30 to TRBJ2-5; D uncertain. CDR3 DNA sequence: TGTGCCTGGAGTCCTCGGGAGACCCAGTACTTC. Residues: CAWSPRETQYF.